These T cell receptor beta chains were read from a single sample in a study of neurological immune-mediated disorders. In TCRdb, the 5' RACE reads were re-called with MiXCR into one record per CDR3 protein. The sample holds more than 45,000 distinct CDR3 sequences; 2% to 2.5% are singletons and the top ten take approximately 3%. Sequencing input: PBMCs. The receptors here all came from a man over 45 with multiple sclerosis. The CDR3 runs from the conserved cysteine through the conserved F or W. The D gene is left open where the match is weak. Part of the rows lack a size; the others show once, few, many or a class for expanded clones.

cdr3_aa: CASSPTASAEQYF
cdr3_nt: TGTGCCAGCTCACCAACGGCCTCCGCCGAGCAGTACTTC
v_call: TRBV18
d_call: .
j_call: TRBJ2-7
clone_size: few

cdr3_aa: CASSFAGRVLEQYF
cdr3_nt: TGTGCCAGCAGCTTTGCGGGGCGGGTTCTTGAGCAGTACTTC
v_call: TRBV12-3/TRBV12-4
d_call: .
j_call: TRBJ2-7
clone_size: many

cdr3_aa: CASSRRMAYNEQFF
cdr3_nt: TGTGCCAGCAGCCGACGAATGGCCTACAATGAGCAGTTCTTC
v_call: TRBV7-2
d_call: .
j_call: TRBJ2-1
clone_size: many

cdr3_aa: CASSLWDLNTEAFF
cdr3_nt: TGCGCCAGCAGCTTGTGGGACCTGAACACTGAAGCTTTCTTT
v_call: TRBV5-1
d_call: .
j_call: TRBJ1-1
clone_size: .

cdr3_aa: CAISESTGGWEQYF
cdr3_nt: TGTGCCATCAGTGAGTCCACAGGGGGCTGGGAGCAGTACTTC
v_call: TRBV10-3
d_call: TRBD1
j_call: TRBJ2-7
clone_size: many

cdr3_aa: CASSQDPGGGSTLNF
cdr3_nt: TGCGCCAGCAGCCAAGATCCCGGGGGAGGCTCAACCCTCAACTTT
v_call: TRBV4-3
d_call: .
j_call: TRBJ1-6
clone_size: .

cdr3_aa: CSATGTGSGNTIYF
cdr3_nt: TGCAGTGCTACCGGGACAGGGTCTGGAAACACCATATATTTT
v_call: TRBV20-1
d_call: TRBD1
j_call: TRBJ1-3
clone_size: many

cdr3_aa: CASSYGQPLWGYTF
cdr3_nt: TGTGCCAGCAGTTACGGACAGCCACTCTGGGGCTACACCTTC
v_call: TRBV6-5
d_call: .
j_call: TRBJ1-2
clone_size: many

cdr3_aa: CASIDSTGSYNEQFF
cdr3_nt: TGTGCCAGCATCGATTCGACAGGGTCCTACAATGAGCAGTTCTTC
v_call: TRBV7-9
d_call: TRBD1
j_call: TRBJ2-1
clone_size: once

cdr3_aa: CATSRGRMGEGGYTF
cdr3_nt: TGTGCCACCAGCAGAGGAAGAATGGGGGAGGGTGGCTACACCTTC
v_call: TRBV15
d_call: .
j_call: TRBJ1-2
clone_size: many

cdr3_aa: CSARGGPHREQFF
cdr3_nt: TGCAGTGCTAGAGGCGGTCCTCATCGTGAGCAGTTCTTC
v_call: TRBV20-1
d_call: .
j_call: TRBJ2-1
clone_size: many

cdr3_aa: CASSVVSSSGDTDTQYF
cdr3_nt: TGTGCCAGCAGCGTAGTTTCGTCTAGCGGGGATACAGATACGCAGTATTTT
v_call: TRBV9
d_call: TRBD2
j_call: TRBJ2-3
clone_size: many

cdr3_aa: CSARNPDRGIHTEAFF
cdr3_nt: TGCAGTGCTAGAAACCCGGACAGGGGGATTCACACTGAAGCTTTCTTT
v_call: TRBV20-1
d_call: TRBD1
j_call: TRBJ1-1
clone_size: many

cdr3_aa: CASSLGGNQHQHF
cdr3_nt: TGCGCCAGCAGCTTGGGGGGGAATCAGCACCAGCATTTT
v_call: TRBV5-1
d_call: .
j_call: TRBJ1-5
clone_size: few

cdr3_aa: CASSLDRAVDTQYF
cdr3_nt: TGTGCCAGCAGCTTGGACAGGGCGGTGGATACGCAGTATTTT
v_call: TRBV5-5
d_call: .
j_call: TRBJ2-3
clone_size: .

cdr3_aa: CATTHVDTQYF
cdr3_nt: TGTGCCACAACACATGTTGATACGCAGTATTTT
v_call: TRBV6-5
d_call: .
j_call: TRBJ2-3
clone_size: many

cdr3_aa: CASRGREDEQFF
cdr3_nt: TGCGCCAGCAGGGGACGTGAGGATGAGCAGTTCTTC
v_call: TRBV5-1
d_call: .
j_call: TRBJ2-1
clone_size: many

cdr3_aa: CASSLVGLANNEQFF
cdr3_nt: TGTGCCAGCAGCTTGGTTGGCTTGGCCAACAATGAGCAGTTCTTC
v_call: TRBV5-5
d_call: .
j_call: TRBJ2-1
clone_size: many

cdr3_aa: CSARPRVRNLNQPQHF
cdr3_nt: TGCAGTGCTAGACCTAGGGTTAGGAACCTCAATCAGCCCCAGCATTTT
v_call: TRBV20-1
d_call: .
j_call: TRBJ1-5
clone_size: many

cdr3_aa: CASSSSGSGRNEQFF
cdr3_nt: TGTGCCAGCAGCTCTTCCGGCTCAGGGAGGAATGAGCAGTTCTTC
v_call: TRBV7-2
d_call: .
j_call: TRBJ2-1
clone_size: many

cdr3_aa: CSVGRASGTSYEQYF
cdr3_nt: TGCAGCGTTGGAAGGGCTAGCGGTACCTCCTACGAGCAGTACTTC
v_call: TRBV29-1
d_call: TRBD2
j_call: TRBJ2-7
clone_size: many

cdr3_aa: CASSLAHGSSGNTIYF
cdr3_nt: TGTGCCAGCAGCTTAGCGCACGGCAGCTCTGGAAACACCATATATTTT
v_call: TRBV7-6
d_call: .
j_call: TRBJ1-3
clone_size: many

cdr3_aa: CASRLARSCNQPQHF
cdr3_nt: TGTGCAAGTCGCTTAGCGCGGAGTTGCAATCAGCCCCAGCATTTT
v_call: TRBV12-2
d_call: .
j_call: TRBJ1-5
clone_size: once

cdr3_aa: CASSTPTGWGETQYF
cdr3_nt: TGTGCCAGTAGCACGCCGACAGGGTGGGGAGAGACCCAGTACTTC
v_call: TRBV19
d_call: TRBD1
j_call: TRBJ2-5
clone_size: many

cdr3_aa: CASTSGQGNTEAFF
cdr3_nt: TGTGCCAGCACCAGTGGACAGGGAAACACTGAAGCTTTCTTT
v_call: TRBV12-3/TRBV12-4
d_call: TRBD1
j_call: TRBJ1-1
clone_size: many

cdr3_aa: CASSRNTGEEAFF
cdr3_nt: TGCGCCAGCAGCCGGAACACAGGTGAAGAAGCTTTCTTT
v_call: TRBV4-3
d_call: .
j_call: TRBJ1-1
clone_size: many

cdr3_aa: CASTLSRSGELFF
cdr3_nt: TGTGCCAGCACCCTAAGCAGGTCCGGGGAGCTGTTTTTT
v_call: TRBV12-3/TRBV12-4
d_call: .
j_call: TRBJ2-2
clone_size: many

cdr3_aa: CASRAGTVNQPQHF
cdr3_nt: TGTGCCAGCAGGGCCGGGACAGTCAATCAGCCCCAGCATTTT
v_call: TRBV2
d_call: TRBD1
j_call: TRBJ1-5
clone_size: many

cdr3_aa: CASAKGRATGNTEAFF
cdr3_nt: TGTGCCAGCGCGAAAGGCAGGGCCACGGGGAACACTGAAGCTTTCTTT
v_call: TRBV12-3/TRBV12-4
d_call: .
j_call: TRBJ1-1
clone_size: many

cdr3_aa: CASSFRPAGDQPQHF
cdr3_nt: TGTGCCAGCAGTTTTAGGCCGGCAGGGGATCAGCCCCAGCATTTT
v_call: TRBV12-3/TRBV12-4
d_call: .
j_call: TRBJ1-5
clone_size: many

cdr3_aa: CSARDIGQGGNYGYTF
cdr3_nt: TGCAGTGCTAGAGATATAGGGCAGGGGGGTAACTATGGCTACACCTTC
v_call: TRBV20-1
d_call: TRBD1
j_call: TRBJ1-2
clone_size: many

cdr3_aa: CASSLPERVGNTIYF
cdr3_nt: TGTGCCAGCAGCTTACCCGAGAGGGTTGGAAACACCATATATTTT
v_call: TRBV7-9
d_call: .
j_call: TRBJ1-3
clone_size: many

cdr3_aa: CASSQDGEGSPLHF
cdr3_nt: TGTGCCAGCAGCCAAGATGGGGAGGGATCACCCCTCCACTTT
v_call: TRBV3-1
d_call: .
j_call: TRBJ1-6
clone_size: many

cdr3_aa: CASSLDEVQYF
cdr3_nt: TGTGCCAGCAGCTTAGATGAAGTGCAGTACTTC
v_call: TRBV7-8
d_call: .
j_call: TRBJ2-7
clone_size: many

cdr3_aa: CASSTGQGQADTQYF
cdr3_nt: TGCGCCAGCAGCACAGGACAGGGCCAGGCAGATACGCAGTATTTT
v_call: TRBV5-1
d_call: TRBD1
j_call: TRBJ2-3
clone_size: many